This section outlines one TCR beta chain sequence together with its context. Its specificity is not known. TCRB transcripts that were expressed got sequenced, as all of the isolated RNA had been reverse transcribed. Assay: immunoSEQ multiplex PCR; the TCRdb copy retains only in-frame clones and omits some. Here the sample spans more than 150,000 clones, about 13% being singletons. Purity (above 95%) was reached by all sorted populations. This record belongs to a study of beta chain features in type 1 diabetes. Study-wide results and caveats: Fewer junction insertions and more nucleotide deletions appeared in type 1 diabetes patients.

The CDR3 spans 13 residues. Germline CDR1 GTSNPN, CDR2 SVGIG (reference sequence). J was trimmed by 6 bases and V by 2 bases; bases with no gene match: 4. This sequence joins TRBV30 and TRBJ1-5; 7 nucleotides align to TRBD1. The receptor comes from a woman younger than 30 in good health. The sample taken for sequencing was central memory CD4+ T cells from blood. CDR3 loop: CAWSQGGTQPQHF. The CDR3 bases are TGTGCCTGGAGTCAAGGGGGCACTCAGCCCCAGCATTTT.